The rows below give T cell receptor beta chains drawn from one sample of a study of T cells in localized non-small cell lung cancer. Using immunoSEQ multiplex PCR, the repertoire was profiled, and TCRdb retains in-frame clones only, with some absent. The table includes tens of thousands of clones, roughly four fifths detected once. This specimen consisted of peripheral blood, obtained before any cancer treatment. Source of these receptors: a female donor of 60 years or more with stage I lung adenocarcinoma. Each CDR3 is given with its conserved first and last residue. D genes are given only for firm matches. Part of the rows lack a size; the others show once, few, many or a class for expanded clones.

abundance | j_gene | v_gene | d_gene | CDR3nt | CDR3aa
NA | TRBJ2-2 | TRBV5-4 | TRBD2 | TGTGCCAGCAGCTTGGGCGGACTAGCGGCCCAAATCGGATCCGGGGAGCTGTTTTTT | CASSLGGLAAQIGSGELFF
NA | TRBJ2-2 | TRBV11-2 | NA | TGTGCCAGCATCCCCCGAGGGGGTCCACGAACGGAGCTGTTTTTT | CASIPRGGPRTELFF
NA | TRBJ1-1 | TRBV5-1 | TRBD1 | TGCGCCAGCAGCCCGGAGGGACAGGGGACCGCGCTTGGGGTATTCTTT | CASSPEGQGTALGVFF
NA | TRBJ2-3 | TRBV11-3 | NA | TGTGCCAGCAGCTTAGGAGCAGGGAGAAGCACAGATACGCAGTATTTT | CASSLGAGRSTDTQYF
once | TRBJ2-1 | TRBV29-1 | TRBD2 | TGCAGCGTCTCGGGACTAGGATGGGGGAATGAGCAGTTCTTC | CSVSGLGWGNEQFF
NA | TRBJ2-1 | TRBV23-1 | TRBD2 | TGCGCCAGCAGCCGCTCTAGCGGGACCTCCTACAATGAGCAGTTCTTC | CASSRSSGTSYNEQFF
few | TRBJ1-2 | TRBV6-5 | NA | TGTGCCACCTTAATGAACAGGCTCTCTAACTATGGCTACACCTTC | CATLMNRLSNYGYTF
NA | TRBJ2-2 | TRBV2 | NA | TGTGCCAGCAGTCGTGAGACCAACACCGGGGAGCTGTTTTTT | CASSRETNTGELFF
NA | TRBJ1-2 | TRBV5-5 | TRBD1 | TGTGCCAGCAGCTCGACAGGGACCGTCTATGGCTACACCTTC | CASSSTGTVYGYTF
NA | TRBJ2-1 | TRBV4-2 | NA | TGTGCCAGCAGCGGAGGAAGGGGGGGCAACTACAATGAGCAGTTCTTC | CASSGGRGGNYNEQFF
NA | TRBJ1-4 | TRBV5-4 | NA | TGTGCCAGCAGCTCTGAAAAACTGTTTTTT | CASSSEKLFF
NA | TRBJ2-3 | TRBV6-1 | NA | TGTGCCAGCAGTGAAAATAGAATAGGGAGTACAGATACGCAGTATTTT | CASSENRIGSTDTQYF
NA | TRBJ2-2 | TRBV2 | TRBD2 | TGTGCCAGCAGCCTAGCGGCGACGAACACCGGGGAGCTGTTTTTT | CASSLAATNTGELFF
few | TRBJ1-4 | TRBV5-1 | NA | TGCGCCAGCAGCTTGGGAAGGTCAGGGGAAAAACTGTTTTTT | CASSLGRSGEKLFF
NA | TRBJ2-3 | TRBV6-1 | NA | TGTGCCAGCAGAGCTCCGGAGGATACGCAGTATTTT | CASRAPEDTQYF
few | TRBJ2-5 | TRBV7-8 | TRBD1 | TGTGCCAGCAGCCGTAGACCCGGGACAGACAAGACCCAGTACTTC | CASSRRPGTDKTQYF
few | TRBJ2-5 | TRBV30 | TRBD2 | TGTGCCTGTAGCGGGAGTGAGACCCAGTACTTC | CACSGSETQYF
few | TRBJ1-5 | TRBV5-4 | TRBD1 | TGTGCCAGCAGCGCGAGACAGGGGGATGGCAATCAGCCCCAGCATTTT | CASSARQGDGNQPQHF
NA | TRBJ1-1 | TRBV27 | NA | TGTGCCAGCAGTCCAAGGGACTACACTGAAGCTTTCTTT | CASSPRDYTEAFF
NA | TRBJ2-2 | TRBV5-1 | TRBD1 | TGCGCCAGCAGCTTGGTAGGGACAGGTGTCACCGGGGAGCTGTTTTTT | CASSLVGTGVTGELFF
once | TRBJ2-7 | TRBV30 | NA | TGTGCCTGGAGTCTGAGCTCCTACGAGCAGTACTTC | CAWSLSSYEQYF
NA | TRBJ2-7 | TRBV6-1 | NA | TGTGCCAGCAGTGAGGTCCGGGCACGCTACGAGCAGTACTTC | CASSEVRARYEQYF
NA | TRBJ2-7 | TRBV7-8 | TRBD1 | TGTGCCAGCAGCCCGAGAGTTCCGGGACAGGGATCCTACGAGCAGTACTTC | CASSPRVPGQGSYEQYF
many | TRBJ1-5 | TRBV2 | TRBD1 | TGTGCCAGCAAGCAGACAGGGGGGAATCAGCCCCAGCATTTT | CASKQTGGNQPQHF
NA | TRBJ2-5 | TRBV5-1 | NA | TGCGCCAGCAGCTTGTGGCTGGGCGAGACCCAGTACTTC | CASSLWLGETQYF
NA | TRBJ1-3 | TRBV7-2 | NA | TGTGCCAGCAGCTCCGGACACTCTGGAAACACCATATATTTT | CASSSGHSGNTIYF
NA | TRBJ2-1 | TRBV6-6 | TRBD2 | TGTGCCAGCAGTTACGCGACTAGCGGGGGCAATGAGCAGTTCTTC | CASSYATSGGNEQFF
NA | TRBJ2-7 | TRBV18 | NA | TGTGCCAGCTCACCTTCGGATACCTACGAGCAGTACTTC | CASSPSDTYEQYF
NA | TRBJ2-7 | TRBV6-6 | NA | TGTGCCAGCAGTTATGGGTTTACCAACTACGAGCAGTACTTC | CASSYGFTNYEQYF
NA | TRBJ2-5 | TRBV4-1 | TRBD2 | TGCGCCAGCAGCCAAGAGACGATTCGGCTAGCGGGGGATGAGACCCAGTACTTC | CASSQETIRLAGDETQYF
NA | TRBJ1-5 | TRBV6-5 | NA | TGTGCCAGCACCTCCAATGTGGGTCAGCCCCAGCATTTT | CASTSNVGQPQHF
NA | TRBJ1-1 | TRBV6-5 | NA | TGTGCCAGCAGTTACATCAGCGGGGGGAACACTGAAGCTTTCTTT | CASSYISGGNTEAFF
NA | TRBJ2-7 | TRBV11-1 | TRBD2 | TGTGCCAGCAGCCGAGGACTAGCGGGAGCCTACGAGCAGTACTTC | CASSRGLAGAYEQYF
NA | TRBJ2-7 | TRBV9 | TRBD1 | TGTGCCAGCAGCGTAGGACAGGGGGACGCCTACGAGCAGTACTTC | CASSVGQGDAYEQYF
NA | TRBJ2-3 | TRBV2 | NA | TGTGCCAGCAGTATGGGGTTAGATACGCAGTATTTT | CASSMGLDTQYF
many | TRBJ2-3 | TRBV30 | TRBD2 | TGTGCCTGGAGCGCGGGAGGGGGAGGAGATACGCAGTATTTT | CAWSAGGGGDTQYF
NA | TRBJ1-1 | TRBV7-9 | TRBD1 | TGTGCCAGCAGCAGCGGACAGGGCAGGGGTGAAGCTTTCTTT | CASSSGQGRGEAFF
NA | TRBJ2-2 | TRBV7-9 | NA | TGTGCCAGCAGCCCTCCGACCGGGGAGCTGTTTTTT | CASSPPTGELFF
NA | TRBJ2-3 | TRBV10-3 | NA | TGTGCCATCAGTGAGCTCGGTTCTCAGGGCACAGATACGCAGTATTTT | CAISELGSQGTDTQYF
NA | TRBJ1-4 | TRBV5-1 | TRBD1 | TGCGCCAGCAGCTTGAGTCAGGGGGAGGAAAAACTGTTTTTT | CASSLSQGEEKLFF
NA | TRBJ2-1 | TRBV2 | TRBD1 | TGTGCCAGCAGGGACAGGGGAGTGGAGCAGTTCTTC | CASRDRGVEQFF
NA | TRBJ1-4 | TRBV9 | NA | TGTGCCAGCAGCGAGTACGGCAAGGAAAAACTGTTTTTT | CASSEYGKEKLFF
once | TRBJ2-1 | TRBV5-1 | NA | TGCGCCAGCAGCACCGGTGGGGCTTACAATGAGCAGTTCTTC | CASSTGGAYNEQFF
NA | TRBJ2-3 | TRBV19 | NA | TGTGCCAGTAGCCCCCTAGGGGCGGCAGATACGCAGTATTTT | CASSPLGAADTQYF
NA | TRBJ1-6 | TRBV12-5 | TRBD1 | TGTGCTAGTGGTCTGGATACAGGGGTGAATTCACCCCTCCACTTT | CASGLDTGVNSPLHF
NA | TRBJ2-7 | TRBV6-6 | NA | TGTGCCATCGCGGCCTATCAGGGGATCGAGCAGTACTTC | CAIAAYQGIEQYF